These 29 T cell receptor beta chains were sequenced from one sample in a study of T cell responses to AZD1222 COVID-19 vaccine. Assay used: immunoSEQ multiplex PCR; TCRdb lists only in-frame clones, some missing. The profile shows approximately 220,000 clones, under 95% of them singletons. Sequences were derived from peripheral blood, sampled on day 0 of MenACWY control vaccination. The receptor set was obtained from an adult in good health.

This rearrangement joins TRBV3-1 (or the pseudogene TRBV3-2) to TRBJ2-7; no clear D. This CDR3 has 12 residues. CDR1 LGHDT and CDR2 YNNKEL come from the germline V gene (reference sequence). V was shortened by 0 bases and J by 10 bases, with 10 bases between the two germline ends. The CDR3 sequence: CASSQDGKGQYF. The CDR3 nucleotides read TGTGCCAGCAGCCAAGATGGGAAGGGCCAGTACTTC.

The J gene is TRBJ1-1, the V gene TRBV5-1, with TRBD1 identical over 7 bases. This CDR3 spans 13 amino acids. V trimming: 4 bases; J trimming: 3 bases; junction bases outside the gene matches: 3. CDR1 and CDR2 from the germline V gene are SGHRS and YFSETQ. CDR3 DNA sequence: TGCGCCAGCAGCAGAACAGGGGACACTGAAGCTTTCTTT. The encoded protein is CASSRTGDTEAFF.

The V and J genes are TRBV28 and TRBJ1-1; the D gene is possibly TRBD1 (5 bases). The CDR3 spans 13 residues. Germline CDR1 MDHEN, CDR2 SYDVKM. V was clipped by 8 bases and J by 4 bases, with 14 bases between them. The CDR3 DNA follows: TGTGCCAGCGTCCCCGGGGGGTTCACTGAAGCTTTCTTT. Its protein is CASVPGGFTEAFF.

J is TRBJ2-3 and V is TRBV6-1; TRBD1 might be the D (5 bases). The V end lost 3 bases, the J end lost 3 bases, and 10 bases lay between the germline ends. CDR1 and CDR2 (germline): MNHNS, SASEGT. There are 14 residues in the CDR3. The CDR3 loop reads CASSDAGKTDTQYF. DNA for the CDR3: TGTGCCAGCAGTGACGCAGGGAAGACAGATACGCAGTATTTT.

The DNA for the CDR3 is TGTGCCAGCAGCCAGGGACAGGCCCAGCATTTT. Translation gives CASSQGQAQHF. The rearrangement uses TRBV3-1 (or the pseudogene TRBV3-2) and TRBJ1-5; the match to TRBD1 covers 8 bases. CDR1 LGHDT and CDR2 YNNKEL come from the germline V gene (reference sequence). J lost 11 bases, V lost 3 bases, and 0 bases had no gene match. The CDR3 is 11 amino acids.

The V gene is TRBV5-1, the J gene TRBJ1-4, with TRBD1 matching 7 bases. The CDR3 runs 14 residues. Per germline, CDR1 SGHRS and CDR2 YFSETQ. V gave up 2 bases and J gave up 5 bases; unmatched junction bases: 3. The CDR3 DNA follows: TGCGCCAGCAGCTTCTTGGGACAGAATGAAAAACTGTTTTTT. It specifies CASSFLGQNEKLFF. The full variable domain, with the rest looked up from reference TRBV5-1 and TRBJ1-4, is KAGVTQTPRYLIKTRGQQVTLSCSPISGHRSVSWYQQTPGQGLQFLFEYFSETQRNKGNFPGRFSGRQFSNSRSEMNVSTLELGDSALYLCASSFLGQNEKLFFGSGTQLSVL.

The chain uses TRBV5-1 and TRBJ1-1; TRBD1 might be the D (5 bases). V was trimmed by 2 bases and J by 3 bases, leaving 8 bases between them. This CDR3 contains 13 residues. Germline V lookup: CDR1 SGHRS, CDR2 YFSETQ. The CDR3 sequence is CASSFSGDTEAFF. DNA for the CDR3: TGCGCCAGCAGCTTTTCGGGGGACACTGAAGCTTTCTTT.

The V gene is TRBV4-1, the J gene TRBJ2-7; the D gene is possibly TRBD2 (5 bases). The germline V and J ends were trimmed by 0 bases and 0 bases, with 12 bases remaining between them. This CDR3 comprises 16 residues. CDR1 and CDR2 (germline): MGHRA, YSYEKL. This CDR3 is CASSQEPDSSSYEQYF. The DNA for the CDR3 is TGCGCCAGCAGCCAAGAGCCGGACTCAAGCTCCTACGAGCAGTACTTC.

This chain connects TRBV4-1 to TRBJ1-1, with D maybe TRBD1 (5 bases). Trimming removed 0 bases from V and 4 bases from J, with 18 bases in between. Germline V gene lookup returns CDR1 MGHRA and CDR2 YSYEKL. There are 17 residues in the CDR3. CDR3 residues: CASSQDNTVAGSTEAFF. In DNA, the CDR3 is TGCGCCAGCAGCCAAGATAATACGGTTGCAGGGAGCACTGAAGCTTTCTTT.

The chain carries TRBV6-1 and TRBJ1-3, with D maybe TRBD1 (5 bases). Germline CDR1 and CDR2: MNHNS and SASEGT. Between the trimmed V and J ends, which lost 4 bases and 0 bases, there was a span of 16 bases. This CDR3 is built from 17 residues. This CDR3 is CASSVLGEGASGNTIYF. The CDR3 bases are TGTGCCAGCAGTGTTTTAGGGGAAGGGGCCTCTGGAAACACCATATATTTT.

The DNA of the CDR3 is TGTGCCAGCAGTGAGACAGGAGCCTACAATGAGCAGTTCTTC. It translates to CASSETGAYNEQFF. The V gene is TRBV6-1, the J gene TRBJ2-1, with TRBD1 as a possible D gene (6 bases). V was cut by 3 bases and J by 2 bases, with 8 bases left in between. The CDR3 has 14 residues. Germline CDR1 is MNHNS and CDR2 is SASEGT.

The CDR3 here is CASSLTPTGELFF. The CDR3 coding sequence is TGTGCCAGCAGCTTGACCCCCACCGGGGAGCTGTTTTTT. This chain connects TRBV5-5 to TRBJ2-2, with D uncertain. With 1 base removed from V and 4 bases from J, the gap between germline ends came to 5 bases. Looked up from germline, CDR1 is SGHKS and CDR2 is YYEKEE (reference sequence). CDR3 length: 13 residues.

The chain links TRBV6-5 to TRBJ1-5; D call uncertain. The V end was cut by 3 bases, the J end by 6 bases, with 9 bases between. Germline assignment: CDR1 MNHEY and CDR2 SVGAGI. The CDR3 has 13 residues. CDR3 in amino acids: CASSYIPGQPQHF. As DNA, the CDR3 is TGTGCCAGCAGTTATATACCTGGTCAGCCCCAGCATTTT.

This chain connects TRBV19 to TRBJ2-7, with 7 bases fitting TRBD1. The CDR3 spans 14 residues. The germline CDR1 and CDR2 sequences are LNHDA and SQIVND (reference sequence). After removal of 3 bases from V and 6 bases from J, the junction contained 8 bases not matched to a gene. The CDR3 loop reads CASSIDRVAGEQYF. CDR3 bases: TGTGCCAGTAGTATTGACAGGGTCGCCGGCGAGCAGTACTTC.

This clone came up once. The chain recombines TRBV7-2 with TRBJ1-2; unclear D gene. The V and J ends lost 3 bases and 2 bases respectively, with 10 bases between them. The germline V gene has CDR1 SGHTA and CDR2 FQGNSA. CDR3 length: 14 amino acids. CDR3 in amino acids: CASSFWAGNYGYTF. CDR3 sequence (DNA): TGTGCCAGCAGCTTTTGGGCGGGGAACTATGGCTACACCTTC. Supplemented by reference TRBV7-2 and TRBJ1-2, the full variable domain reads GAGVSQSPSNKVTEKGKDVELRCDPISGHTALYWYRQSLGQGLEFLIYFQGNSAPDKSGLPSDRFSAERTGGSVSTLTIQRTQQEDSAVYLCASSFWAGNYGYTFGSGTRLTVV.

This clone was seen once. This rearrangement joins TRBV7-8 to TRBJ2-2; perhaps TRBD1 as D (5 bases). The CDR3 is 15 amino acids. Deletions cut 5 bases from V and 1 base from J, with 11 bases between. The germline V gene has CDR1 SGHVS and CDR2 FQNEAQ. CDR3 amino acids: CASSPQGRNTGELFF. In DNA form, the CDR3 reads TGTGCCAGCAGCCCCCAGGGTCGGAACACCGGGGAGCTGTTTTTT.

This chain links TRBV30 with TRBJ1-1; D is ambiguous. CDR1 is GTSNPN, CDR2 SVGIG, per germline (reference sequence). This CDR3 has 10 amino acids. The CDR3 reads CLMARAEAFF. In DNA, the CDR3 is TGTCTTATGGCCCGGGCTGAAGCTTTCTTT. Full variable domain (remainder filled in from reference TRBV30 and TRBJ1-1): SQTIHQWPATLVQPVGSPLSLECTVEGTSNPNLYWYRQAAGRGLQLLFYSVGIGQISSEVPQNLSASRPQDRQFILSSKKLLLSDSGFYLCLMARAEAFFGQGTRLTVV.

The rearrangement joins TRBV7-6 to TRBJ1-1; possible D gene TRBD1, 5 bases. Trimming removed 5 bases from V and 10 bases from J, with 20 bases in between. CDR3 length: 14 residues. Germline V gives CDR1 SGHVS, CDR2 FNYEAQ. The CDR3 DNA follows: TGTGCCAGCAGCCCAATAACTTTTTCGGGGGGAGCTTTCTTT. Protein product: CASSPITFSGGAFF.

This chain connects TRBV28 to TRBJ1-1, with D unclear. With 6 bases removed from V and 3 bases from J, the gap between germline ends came to 14 bases. This CDR3 has 14 amino acids. Germline values: CDR1 MDHEN, CDR2 SYDVKM. CDR3 nucleotide sequence: TGTGCCAGCAGCAATCATGGAAGCGACACTGAAGCTTTCTTT. Translation: CASSNHGSDTEAFF.

This chain uses TRBV3-1 (or the pseudogene TRBV3-2) with TRBJ1-2; D is uncertain. With 6 bases removed from V and 4 bases from J, the gap between germline ends came to 9 bases. The CDR3 totals 12 residues. The germline CDR1 and CDR2 sequences are LGHDT and YNNKEL (reference sequence). The CDR3 DNA reads TGTGCCAGCAGGGACGGTTTCTATGGCTACACCTTC. Its protein is CASRDGFYGYTF.

The chain employs TRBV5-5 and TRBJ1-1; tentatively, D is TRBD1 (5 bases). CDR1 is SGHKS, CDR2 YYEKEE, per germline (reference sequence). V lost 4 bases to trimming and J lost 1 base, with 20 bases between them. The CDR3 spans 17 residues. This CDR3 is CASSPAPGTPGNTEAFF. The CDR3 coding sequence is TGTGCCAGCAGCCCAGCGCCCGGGACCCCTGGGAACACTGAAGCTTTCTTT.

The gene calls are TRBV4-1 and TRBJ1-1; 10 bases are shared with TRBD1. V was clipped by 4 bases and J by 2 bases; unmatched bases: 10. The CDR3 has 17 residues. In germline, CDR1 is MGHRA, CDR2 YSYEKL. The CDR3 nucleotides are TGCGCCAGCAGCCTTGGGACAGGGGAGGTAGTTAACACTGAAGCTTTCTTT. Translating it yields CASSLGTGEVVNTEAFF.

CDR3 DNA: TGTGCCACCAGCAGGTACACCGGGGAGCTGTTTTTT. This gives the protein CATSRYTGELFF. The rearrangement uses TRBV15 and TRBJ2-2; no clear D gene. Germline V gives CDR1 LNHNV, CDR2 YYDKDF (reference sequence). The CDR3 totals 12 residues. The V gene lost 3 bases and the J gene lost 3 bases, with 2 bases spanning the gap.

V usage is TRBV28 and J usage is TRBJ1-1; D not certain. The CDR3 is 13 residues long. V was clipped by 8 bases and J by 1 base, with 11 bases between them. Germline V lookup: CDR1 MDHEN, CDR2 SYDVKM. CDR3 sequence reads: CASEFRGNTEAFF. The CDR3 bases are TGTGCCAGCGAGTTTCGGGGGAACACTGAAGCTTTCTTT.

The chain has TRBV6-5 and TRBJ1-2; TRBD1 matches at 7 bases. Germline CDR1 MNHEY, CDR2 SVGAGI. This CDR3 is 13 amino acids long. J lost 3 bases, V lost 6 bases, and 4 bases had no gene match. The CDR3 coding sequence is TGTGCCAGCAGCGCCGGACAGGACTATGGCTACACCTTC. It codes for CASSAGQDYGYTF.

V is TRBV4-1 and J is TRBJ1-4; D not certain. V was clipped by 2 bases and J by 0 bases, with 7 bases between them. This CDR3 is 15 amino acids long. Germline assignment: CDR1 MGHRA and CDR2 YSYEKL. The CDR3 is CASSQTASTNEKLFF. The CDR3, as DNA: TGCGCCAGCAGCCAAACAGCCTCAACTAATGAAAAACTGTTTTTT.

Concerning this clone: The DNA is omitted, as the CDR3 cannot be located on it reliably, and the CDR3 follows TCRdb's listing. The rearrangement uses TRBV2 and TRBJ1-2; TRBD1, the table's D call, was not compared with the DNA. Germline V gene data show CDR1 as SNHLY and CDR2 as FYNNEI. The CDR3 is 12 residues long, ends included. This chain's CDR3 is CASSEVVGTGAF.

This sequence joins TRBV2 and TRBJ2-3, with D possibly matching TRBD2 (5 bases). The V and J ends lost 6 bases and 2 bases respectively, with 9 bases between them. Germline V CDR1 and CDR2: SNHLY, FYNNEI. The CDR3 runs to 13 residues. The CDR3 DNA follows: TGTGCCAGCAGGAGGGAGCCCACAGATACGCAGTATTTT. Translating gives CASRREPTDTQYF.

The chain recombines TRBV27 with TRBJ1-5, with TRBD1 matching 7 bases. V lost 6 bases, J lost 5 bases, and 4 bases stayed unmatched. CDR1 and CDR2 (germline): MNHEY, SMNVEV (reference sequence). The CDR3 is 13 amino acids. CDR3 amino acids: CASSVQGHQPQHF. The CDR3 DNA sequence: TGTGCCAGCAGCGTACAGGGGCATCAGCCCCAGCATTTT.